A selection of T cell receptor beta chains follows, all from one sample in a study of blood T cell repertoires in COVID-19. Clones were read by immunoSEQ multiplex PCR, and TCRdb kept only the in-frame ones, dropping some. The table has about 190,000 clones, 75% to 90% seen once. What was sequenced was peripheral blood. The source is a man aged 25-45 years with acute or convalescent COVID-19. CDR3s leave out the opening cysteine and the closing phenylalanine or tryptophan. A clone size is listed for some rows: how often the clone was seen (once, few, many), or a class if it is expanded.

v_gene: TRBV7-9
abundance: .
j_gene: TRBJ2-2
CDR3aa: ASSLGTVNTGELF

v_gene: TRBV30
abundance: .
j_gene: TRBJ1-2
CDR3aa: AWSYLYRASGGERNYGYT

v_gene: TRBV6-6
abundance: once
j_gene: TRBJ1-5
CDR3aa: ASSDRGPQPQH

v_gene: TRBV3-1/TRBV3-2
abundance: .
j_gene: TRBJ1-6
CDR3aa: ASSQYDRDNSPLH

v_gene: TRBV27
abundance: few
j_gene: TRBJ1-6
CDR3aa: ASSSQGSNPNSPLH

v_gene: TRBV7-3
abundance: .
j_gene: TRBJ1-1
CDR3aa: ASSLDRGSGAF

v_gene: TRBV7-9
abundance: .
j_gene: TRBJ2-2
CDR3aa: ASSLDSNTGELF

v_gene: TRBV4-1
abundance: .
j_gene: TRBJ1-1
CDR3aa: ASSHPGATEAF

v_gene: TRBV27
abundance: .
j_gene: TRBJ2-3
CDR3aa: ASSLSIPGTRVADTQY

v_gene: TRBV9
abundance: .
j_gene: TRBJ2-5
CDR3aa: ASSVAPGPPSETQY

v_gene: TRBV6-5
abundance: once
j_gene: TRBJ1-3
CDR3aa: ASRHAPGSGNTIY

v_gene: TRBV11-2
abundance: .
j_gene: TRBJ2-1
CDR3aa: ASSLQREIFWNEQF

v_gene: TRBV6-4
abundance: .
j_gene: TRBJ1-6
CDR3aa: ASSDLVGANSPLH

v_gene: TRBV4-1
abundance: .
j_gene: TRBJ1-6
CDR3aa: ASSHPTGVSPLH

v_gene: TRBV6-5
abundance: .
j_gene: TRBJ1-1
CDR3aa: ASTLRGGNTEAF

v_gene: TRBV19
abundance: .
j_gene: TRBJ1-1
CDR3aa: ASSSRVSRINTEAF

v_gene: TRBV5-4
abundance: .
j_gene: TRBJ2-7
CDR3aa: ASSLPQGTFEEQY

v_gene: TRBV19
abundance: many
j_gene: TRBJ2-7
CDR3aa: ASGDSYEQY

v_gene: TRBV5-1
abundance: .
j_gene: TRBJ1-2
CDR3aa: ASSSGGDGYT

v_gene: TRBV5-1
abundance: .
j_gene: TRBJ1-4
CDR3aa: ASSFRSHLGEKLF

v_gene: TRBV11-2
abundance: many
j_gene: TRBJ2-7
CDR3aa: ASSASTGGYEQY

v_gene: TRBV25-1
abundance: .
j_gene: TRBJ2-2
CDR3aa: ASRITGGSGELF

v_gene: TRBV7-6
abundance: once
j_gene: TRBJ1-1
CDR3aa: ASSSLDRGHSEAF

v_gene: TRBV28
abundance: .
j_gene: TRBJ1-5
CDR3aa: ASKDRVYQPQH

v_gene: TRBV5-1
abundance: .
j_gene: TRBJ1-1
CDR3aa: ASSSRRGQGRAF

v_gene: TRBV29-1
abundance: once
j_gene: TRBJ2-7
CDR3aa: SVTPAGLYEQY

v_gene: TRBV12-3/TRBV12-4
abundance: .
j_gene: TRBJ1-4
CDR3aa: ASTGTIGEKLF

v_gene: TRBV12-5
abundance: .
j_gene: TRBJ2-7
CDR3aa: ASGRLAGGFYEQY

v_gene: TRBV4-1
abundance: .
j_gene: TRBJ2-3
CDR3aa: ASSQNSRGTSTDTQY

v_gene: TRBV7-8
abundance: .
j_gene: TRBJ1-1
CDR3aa: ASSLWGPEAF

v_gene: TRBV27
abundance: .
j_gene: TRBJ1-3
CDR3aa: ASRTTGGNTIY

v_gene: TRBV5-8
abundance: once
j_gene: TRBJ1-1
CDR3aa: ASSLEWGTGGATEAF

v_gene: TRBV27
abundance: .
j_gene: TRBJ2-7
CDR3aa: ASSATSLPYEQY

v_gene: TRBV10-3
abundance: .
j_gene: TRBJ2-1
CDR3aa: AITPGEINEQF

v_gene: TRBV2
abundance: .
j_gene: TRBJ1-2
CDR3aa: ASRTGVGYT

v_gene: TRBV25-1
abundance: .
j_gene: TRBJ2-1
CDR3aa: ASSEYPRDRIYNEQF

v_gene: TRBV6-5
abundance: .
j_gene: TRBJ2-2
CDR3aa: ASRQGHLFSGELF

v_gene: TRBV4-2
abundance: .
j_gene: TRBJ2-3
CDR3aa: ASSQDLPRTPQY

v_gene: TRBV28
abundance: once
j_gene: TRBJ2-3
CDR3aa: ASSLSSGVTDTQY

v_gene: TRBV6-5
abundance: .
j_gene: TRBJ1-2
CDR3aa: ASSYGSLYGYT

v_gene: TRBV7-9
abundance: .
j_gene: TRBJ1-5
CDR3aa: ASSFTGSNQPQH

v_gene: TRBV28
abundance: .
j_gene: TRBJ2-3
CDR3aa: ASSDAQLTQY

v_gene: TRBV19
abundance: .
j_gene: TRBJ1-1
CDR3aa: ASSIDQRGTEAF

v_gene: TRBV30
abundance: .
j_gene: TRBJ1-2
CDR3aa: AWTNPAGGGVYGYT

v_gene: TRBV28
abundance: .
j_gene: TRBJ2-7
CDR3aa: ASSFGGTGVAEQY

v_gene: TRBV18
abundance: .
j_gene: TRBJ1-1
CDR3aa: ASSVQGANTEAF

v_gene: TRBV28
abundance: .
j_gene: TRBJ2-1
CDR3aa: ASVAGHNEQF

v_gene: TRBV23-1
abundance: .
j_gene: TRBJ1-1
CDR3aa: ASSQSGRHQNTEAF

v_gene: TRBV27
abundance: .
j_gene: TRBJ1-1
CDR3aa: ASSLDRLGNTEAF

v_gene: TRBV7-9
abundance: .
j_gene: TRBJ2-1
CDR3aa: ASSLGARSSYNEQF

v_gene: TRBV29-1
abundance: .
j_gene: TRBJ2-3
CDR3aa: SVDGIGTDTQY